This TCR beta chain stems from a study of blood T cell repertoires in COVID-19. This clone was recorded a few times. Per the original data handling: Amplification of reference gene primers was used by the study to estimate nucleated cell counts. Assay: immunoSEQ multiplex PCR; the TCRdb copy retains only in-frame clones and omits some. D and trimming were read from the DNA, whereas the V and J calls and clone size are those reported in that table. The data show a few hundred thousand clones, about 87% seen once. Trimming took 0 bases from V and 2 from J, leaving 11 bases between them. From germline, CDR1 is LGHNA and CDR2 YNFKEQ. CDR3 length equals 15 residues.

This TCR was recovered from a man aged 18 to 35 with COVID-19, enrolled during active disease. Material: peripheral blood. The genes are TRBV4-2 and TRBJ2-7, with TRBD1 as a possible D gene (5 bases). The CDR3 DNA follows: TGTGCCAGCAGCCAAGAGCGACAGCAGACCTACGAGCAGTACTTC. This encodes CASSQERQQTYEQYF.